Below are 16 T cell receptor beta chains sequenced from a single sample in a study of T cell responses to AZD1222 COVID-19 vaccine. The repertoire was sequenced with immunoSEQ multiplex PCR; TCRdb's copy has only in-frame clones and lacks some. This sample has around 8,000 clones, with around 89% found just once. This specimen consisted of peripheral blood, obtained 28 days after the second AZD1222 dose. The receptors shown here come from an adult who received the AZD1222 COVID-19 vaccine.

This chain links TRBV5-1 with TRBJ2-7; 9 bases map to TRBD2. The CDR3 totals 15 residues. With 0 bases clipped from V and 4 bases from J, the junction kept 5 bases outside the gene matches. The germline V gene encodes CDR1 SGHRS and CDR2 YFSETQ. The CDR3 coding sequence is TGCGCCAGCAGCTTGGATTCTAGCGGGATTTACGAGCAGTACTTC. Translating gives CASSLDSSGIYEQYF.

This clone was detected only once. The CDR3 loop reads CATSRDGRIYNEQFF. The CDR3 region has the DNA TGTGCCACCAGCAGAGACGGGAGAATCTACAATGAGCAGTTCTTC. This chain connects TRBV15 to TRBJ2-1; a possible D gene is TRBD2 (6 bases). The germline V and J ends were trimmed by 0 bases and 3 bases, with 9 bases remaining between them. This CDR3 is built from 15 residues. The germline V gene encodes CDR1 LNHNV and CDR2 YYDKDF (reference sequence).

The V and J genes are TRBV28 and TRBJ1-4; unclear D gene. Trimming took off 6 bases at V and 8 bases at J, with 7 bases between the two ends. Germline CDR1 and CDR2: MDHEN and SYDVKM. The CDR3 is 11 amino acids. CDR3 coding DNA: TGTGCCAGCAGCGTAAGGGAAAAACTGTTTTTT. Protein product: CASSVREKLFF.

This chain joins TRBV6-2 or TRBV6-3 and TRBJ2-3; the D is unclear. The CDR3 extends over 16 amino acids. Germline V lookup: CDR1 MNHEY, CDR2 SVGEGT. V gave up 4 bases and J gave up 2 bases, with 16 bases separating them. The chain's CDR3 is CASSSIRGPFTDTQYF. The DNA of the CDR3 is TGTGCCAGCAGTTCGATTCGAGGTCCTTTCACAGATACGCAGTATTTT.

The chain links TRBV15 to TRBJ2-7; D is uncertain. V dropped 0 bases and J dropped 3 bases, with 9 bases sitting between them. Germline V gene sequence: CDR1 LNHNV, CDR2 YYDKDF (reference sequence). The CDR3 totals 14 residues. The CDR3 loop reads CATSRDMGIYEQYF. The CDR3 nucleotides are TGTGCCACCAGCAGAGATATGGGGATCTACGAGCAGTACTTC.

The gene calls are TRBV28 and TRBJ1-5; D is uncertain. CDR3 length equals 17 residues. Per the germline V gene, CDR1 is MDHEN and CDR2 is SYDVKM. The V end lost 4 bases, the J end lost 5 bases, and 21 bases lay between the germline ends. In nucleotides, the CDR3 is TGTGCCAGCAGTTCCAAACCCGCCCGGGGAAGGGATCAGCCCCAGCATTTT. Amino acid sequence: CASSSKPARGRDQPQHF.

The rearrangement uses TRBV7-2 and TRBJ2-5, with D perhaps matching TRBD2 (5 bases). From germline, CDR1 is SGHTA and CDR2 FQGNSA. The CDR3 has 14 residues. The V gene lost 5 bases and the J gene lost 2 bases, with 12 bases spanning the gap. The DNA for the CDR3 is TGTGCCAGCAGCCCCCCCGGGGAGCAAGAGACCCAGTACTTC. It specifies CASSPPGEQETQYF.

Only one count was recorded for this clone. This rearrangement joins TRBV10-3 to TRBJ2-2; unclear D gene. With 4 bases removed from V and 4 bases from J, the gap between germline ends came to 10 bases. The CDR3 runs to 14 residues. The germline CDR1 and CDR2 sequences are ENHRY and SYGVKD. For the CDR3, the DNA is TGTGCCATCAGTGTATCGGAGATCACCGGGGAGCTGTTTTTT. Protein sequence: CAISVSEITGELFF.

The chain uses TRBV5-1 and TRBJ1-2; D is ambiguous. V was pared by 0 bases and J by 1 base, with 13 bases between. Germline-derived CDR1 and CDR2 are SGHRS and YFSETQ. The CDR3 totals 16 residues. The CDR3 nucleotides read TGCGCCAGCAGCTTGGATTATGGCAGCTTTAACTATGGCTACACCTTC. Residues: CASSLDYGSFNYGYTF.

This clone showed up just a few times. V is TRBV2 and J is TRBJ1-1, with 8 bases identical to TRBD1. This CDR3 spans 14 amino acids. CDR1 and CDR2 (germline): SNHLY, FYNNEI. V shed 11 bases, J shed 11 bases, and the junction held 19 bases outside the gene matches. Here the CDR3 DNA reads TGTGCCTCAGCCGGACAGGGTCGAGTCCCTGGGGCTTTCTTT. Translation: CASAGQGRVPGAFF. Using reference TRBV2 and TRBJ1-1 for the parts outside the CDR3, the full variable domain is EPEVTQTPSHQVTQMGQEVILRCVPISNHLYFYWYRQILGQKVEFLVSFYNNEISEKSEIFDDQFSVERPDGSNFTLKIRSTKLEDSAMYFCASAGQGRVPGAFFGQGTRLTVV.

This chain uses TRBV7-2 with TRBJ2-3, with 14 bases matching TRBD2. The length of the CDR3 is 16 residues. V gave up 11 bases and J gave up 3 bases; unmatched junction bases: 10. The germline V gene encodes CDR1 SGHTA and CDR2 FQGNSA. The CDR3 is CACRGGLAGGTDTQYF. The CDR3 region has the DNA TGTGCCTGCCGCGGCGGACTAGCGGGAGGTACAGATACGCAGTATTTT.

V is TRBV4-3 and J is TRBJ1-2; 8 bases map to TRBD1. Germline loops: CDR1 LGHNA, CDR2 YSLEER. V lost 0 bases to trimming and J lost 1 base; unmatched junction nucleotides: 4. This CDR3 comprises 16 residues. CDR3 residues: CASSQDWTGLNYGYTF. CDR3 sequence (DNA): TGCGCCAGCAGCCAAGATTGGACAGGGCTTAACTATGGCTACACCTTC.

The V and J genes are TRBV18 and TRBJ2-5, with D unresolved. Germline V lookup: CDR1 KGHSH, CDR2 LQKENI. The V end was cut by 0 bases, the J end by 0 bases, with 8 bases between. This CDR3 comprises 15 residues. The CDR3 DNA reads as TGTGCCAGCTCACCACCGGGCAGTTACCAAGAGACCCAGTACTTC. Amino acids: CASSPPGSYQETQYF.

The chain has TRBV15 and TRBJ2-1, with 8 bases fitting TRBD1. Trimming took 5 bases from V and 3 from J; bases not matched to a gene: 6. CDR1 and CDR2 from the germline V gene are LNHNV and YYDKDF (reference sequence). CDR3 length equals 15 residues. The CDR3 coding sequence is TGTGCCACCAGCTTGACAGGGGCCCTCTACAATGAGCAGTTCTTC. This gives the protein CATSLTGALYNEQFF.

This clone was counted between two and nine times. The chain combines TRBV19 with TRBJ1-1; D perhaps matches TRBD1 (5 bases). Per germline, CDR1 LNHDA and CDR2 SQIVND (reference sequence). This CDR3 is 12 amino acids long. The V end lost 2 bases, the J end lost 5 bases, and 6 bases lay between the germline ends. The CDR3 region has the DNA TGTGCCAGTAGTATAAAGGGGACTGAAGCTTTCTTT. This sequence encodes CASSIKGTEAFF.

This chain joins TRBV6-5 and TRBJ2-7, with a weak D call TRBD1 (5 bases). CDR1 MNHEY and CDR2 SVGAGI come from the germline V gene. This CDR3 spans 15 amino acids. V shed 6 bases and J shed 2 bases, with 17 bases lying between them. The DNA for the CDR3 is TGTGCCAGCAGCCCAACTCTCGACAGAACCTACGAGCAGTACTTC. It encodes CASSPTLDRTYEQYF.